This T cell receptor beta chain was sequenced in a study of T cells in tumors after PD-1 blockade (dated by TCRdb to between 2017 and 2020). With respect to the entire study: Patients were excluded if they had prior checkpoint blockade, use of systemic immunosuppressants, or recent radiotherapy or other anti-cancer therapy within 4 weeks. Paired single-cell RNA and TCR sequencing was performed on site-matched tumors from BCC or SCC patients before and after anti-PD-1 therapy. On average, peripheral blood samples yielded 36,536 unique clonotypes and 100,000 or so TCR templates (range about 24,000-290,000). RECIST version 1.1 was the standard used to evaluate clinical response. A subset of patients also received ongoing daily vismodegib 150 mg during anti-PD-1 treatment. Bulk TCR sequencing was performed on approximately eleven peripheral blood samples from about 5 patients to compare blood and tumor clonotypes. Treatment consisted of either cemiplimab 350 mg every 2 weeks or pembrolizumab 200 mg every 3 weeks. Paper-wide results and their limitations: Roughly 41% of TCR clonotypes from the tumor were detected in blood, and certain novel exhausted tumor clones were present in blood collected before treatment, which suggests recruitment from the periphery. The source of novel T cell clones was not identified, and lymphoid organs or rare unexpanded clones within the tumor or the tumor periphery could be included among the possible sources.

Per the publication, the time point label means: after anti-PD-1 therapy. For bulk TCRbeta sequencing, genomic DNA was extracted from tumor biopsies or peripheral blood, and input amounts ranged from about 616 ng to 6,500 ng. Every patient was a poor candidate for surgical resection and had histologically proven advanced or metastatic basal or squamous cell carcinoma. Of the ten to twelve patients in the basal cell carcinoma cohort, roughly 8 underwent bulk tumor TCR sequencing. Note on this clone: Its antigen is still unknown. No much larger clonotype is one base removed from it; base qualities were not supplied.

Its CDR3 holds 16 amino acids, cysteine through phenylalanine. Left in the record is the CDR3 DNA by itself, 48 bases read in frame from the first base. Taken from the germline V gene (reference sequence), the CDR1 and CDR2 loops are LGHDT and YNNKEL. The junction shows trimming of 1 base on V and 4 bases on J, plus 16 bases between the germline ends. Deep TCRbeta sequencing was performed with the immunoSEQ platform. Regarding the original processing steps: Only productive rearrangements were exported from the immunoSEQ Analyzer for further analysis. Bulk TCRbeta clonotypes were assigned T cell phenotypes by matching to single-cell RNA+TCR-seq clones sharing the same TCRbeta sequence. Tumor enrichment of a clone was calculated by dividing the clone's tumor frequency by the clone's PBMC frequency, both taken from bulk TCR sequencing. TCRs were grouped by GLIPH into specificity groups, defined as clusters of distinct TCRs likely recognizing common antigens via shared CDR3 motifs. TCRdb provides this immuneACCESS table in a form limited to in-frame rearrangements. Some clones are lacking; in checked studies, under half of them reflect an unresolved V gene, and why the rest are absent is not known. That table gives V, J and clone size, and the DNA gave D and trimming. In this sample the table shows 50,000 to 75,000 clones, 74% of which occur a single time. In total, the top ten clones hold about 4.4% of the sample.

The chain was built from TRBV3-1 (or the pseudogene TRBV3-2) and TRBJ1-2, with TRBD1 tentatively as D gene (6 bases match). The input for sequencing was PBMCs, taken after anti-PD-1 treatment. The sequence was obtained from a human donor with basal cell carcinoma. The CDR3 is CASSQGGTGQRYGYTF. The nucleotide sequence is TGTGCCAGCAGCCAAGGGGGAACAGGGCAACGCTATGGCTACACCTTC.